This entry lists 24 T cell receptor beta chains sequenced from one sample in a study of blood T cells in healthy people across ages. A second PCR, run for roughly 7 to 12 cycles, used a sample-barcoded 5' primer plus a J-beta primer mix. TCRdb re-analysed the 5' RACE reads in MiXCR, keeping a single row per CDR3 protein. The sample includes hundreds of thousands of distinct CDR3 sequences, 20% to 25% seen only once; the top ten take roughly 3.9%. The sequencing input was blood. The receptors shown here come from a man aged 65 to 79 in good health.

The chain has TRBV20-1 and TRBJ1-4; unclear D gene. Deletions cut 0 bases from V and 1 base from J, with 6 bases between. This CDR3 contains 14 residues. CDR1 and CDR2 from the germline V gene are DFQATT and SNEGSKA (reference sequence). The CDR3 nucleotides are TGCAGTGCTAGAGATCCCCGAACTAATGAAAAACTGTTTTTT. Protein: CSARDPRTNEKLFF.

The chain couples TRBV7-9 to TRBJ2-5; possible D gene TRBD1, 6 bases. The J call may be wrong; the DNA end is better matched by TRBJ2-7. There are 13 residues in the CDR3. Per the germline V gene, CDR1 is SEHNR and CDR2 is FQNEAQ (reference sequence). The CDR3 DNA sequence: TGTGCCAGCAGCATCCGGGACACCTACGAGCAGTACTTC. Protein: CASSIRDTYEQYF.

The J gene is TRBJ2-5, the V gene TRBV12-3 or TRBV12-4; D perhaps matches TRBD1 (6 bases). Near its end, the DNA agrees better with TRBJ2-1, so the J call may be wrong. The CDR3 covers 13 residues. CDR3 amino acids: CASSFRTAHEQFF. CDR3 bases: TGTGCCAGCAGTTTTCGGACAGCTCATGAGCAGTTCTTC.

The V and J genes are TRBV18 and TRBJ2-6; a possible D gene is TRBD1 (6 bases). CDR3 length: 17 amino acids. V was pared by 6 bases and J by 0 bases, with 15 bases between. Germline V gives CDR1 KGHSH, CDR2 LQKENI. The CDR3 protein is CASSQGQGISGANVLTF. The CDR3 DNA follows: TGTGCCAGCTCCCAGGGACAAGGGATCTCTGGGGCCAACGTCCTGACTTTC.

This clonotype occurred a few times. One end of the junction varies from germline; a read error may be responsible. As DNA, the CDR3 is TGTGCCAGCTCGCCGGGAAAACATAGTCAAGAGATCCAGTACTTC. This gives the protein CASSPGKHSQEIQYF. This chain joins TRBV18 and TRBJ2-5, with D perhaps matching TRBD2 (5 bases). This CDR3 has 15 residues. The V gene's germline CDR1 is KGHSH and CDR2 LQKENI.

This clonotype was counted ten times or more. The chain uses TRBV5-6 and TRBJ2-1; no definite D call. V lost 1 base and J lost 0, with 8 bases in between. Germline values: CDR1 SGHDT, CDR2 YYEEEE. The length of the CDR3 is 15 residues. The CDR3 region has the DNA TGTGCCAGCAGCTTGTGGCTTAGCTCCTACAATGAGCAGTTCTTC. Translation: CASSLWLSSYNEQFF.

This clonotype occurred a few times. V gene TRBV7-4 combines with J gene TRBJ2-2; no reliable D call. The germline CDR1 and CDR2 sequences are SGHVT and SQSDAQ. This CDR3 contains 16 residues. V was cut by 5 bases and J by 0 bases, with 13 bases left in between. Here the CDR3 DNA reads TGTGCCAGCAGCCCTCCCGACCACGCGAACACCGGGGAGCTGTTTTTT. Encoded protein: CASSPPDHANTGELFF.

This clonotype came up a few times. The chain recombines TRBV5-1 with TRBJ2-5, with 9 bases identical to TRBD2. TRBJ2-1 matches the DNA end more closely, so the J call is doubtful. This CDR3 is built from 15 residues. Per germline, CDR1 SGHRS and CDR2 YFSETQ. CDR3 coding DNA: TGCGCCAGCAGCGTGGGACTAGCAATGCCCAATGAGCAGTTCTTC. Translated: CASSVGLAMPNEQFF.

The V gene is TRBV5-1, the J gene TRBJ2-4; no firm D call. Trimming stripped 0 bases from V and 0 bases from J, with 10 bases between. Germline values: CDR1 SGHRS, CDR2 YFSETQ. The CDR3 spans 16 residues. The CDR3 region is CASSLEPGLAKNIQYF. The CDR3 nucleotides read TGCGCCAGCAGCTTGGAGCCTGGATTAGCCAAAAACATTCAGTACTTC.

V and J are TRBV5-1 and TRBJ2-7, with D possibly TRBD2 on 6 matching bases. This CDR3 region has 12 residues. Trimming took off 6 bases at V and 7 bases at J, with 14 bases between the two ends. In germline, CDR1 is SGHRS, CDR2 YFSETQ. CDR3 amino acids: CASKGGSEEQYF. The CDR3 region has the DNA TGCGCCAGCAAAGGAGGGTCGGAGGAGCAGTACTTC.

Only a few counts were recorded for this clonotype. J is TRBJ1-1 and V is TRBV2, with 8 nucleotides matching TRBD1. Trimming at V came to 6 bases and at J to 1 base, leaving 10 bases not matched to a gene. The CDR3 has 16 amino acids. Germline CDR1 and CDR2: SNHLY and FYNNEI. CDR3 amino acids: CASRKVGQGSNTEAFF. In DNA form, the CDR3 reads TGTGCCAGCAGGAAAGTAGGACAGGGTTCGAACACTGAAGCTTTCTTT.

This clonotype has more than one count but fewer than ten. The V call is TRBV9, the J call TRBJ2-2; 7 bases fit TRBD2. The CDR3 consists of 14 residues. CDR1 SGDLS and CDR2 YYNGEE come from the germline V gene. The trim removed 7 bases at V and 0 bases at J, leaving 3 bases unmatched. CDR3 coding DNA: TGTGCCAGCCGTAGCGGGCCGAACACCGGGGAGCTGTTTTTT. Protein sequence: CASRSGPNTGELFF.

The sample holds a few counts of this clonotype. The V and J genes are TRBV6-1 and TRBJ1-2; D possibly corresponds to TRBD1 (5 bases). The CDR3 totals 12 residues. Germline CDR1 and CDR2: MNHNS and SASEGT. V was clipped by 7 bases and J by 5 bases, with 11 bases between them. The CDR3 nucleotides read TGTGCCAGCATCGGGACGGATTATGGCTACACCTTC. Its translation is CASIGTDYGYTF.

This sequence joins TRBV12-3 or TRBV12-4 and TRBJ2-7, with 7 bases matching TRBD2. The CDR3 has 14 amino acids. J was trimmed by 7 bases and V by 5 bases; bases with no gene match: 11. CDR3 amino acids: CASSPSGSGREQYF. DNA of the CDR3: TGTGCCAGCAGTCCCTCGGGTAGCGGGCGGGAGCAGTACTTC.

This sequence joins TRBV5-6 and TRBJ2-7, with TRBD1 identical over 9 bases. Unmatched junction bases numbered 4, after V lost 2 bases and J lost 4 bases. The germline V gene has CDR1 SGHDT and CDR2 YYEEEE. This CDR3 comprises 14 residues. CDR3 region: CASSFTGTGYEQYF. DNA of the CDR3: TGTGCCAGCAGCTTCACCGGGACAGGGTACGAGCAGTACTTC.

This clonotype was detected only a few times. The gene calls are TRBV20-1 and TRBJ2-1; no clear D gene. The V gene lost 2 bases and the J gene lost 8 bases, with 7 bases spanning the gap. The CDR3 has 11 amino acids. Germline CDR1 is DFQATT and CDR2 is SNEGSKA (reference sequence). Here the CDR3 DNA reads TGCAGTGCTAGACCGGCCGATGAGCAGTTCTTC. Translation gives CSARPADEQFF.

The V call is TRBV7-2, the J call TRBJ2-7; D not resolved. CDR3 length: 14 residues. Per the germline V gene, CDR1 is SGHTA and CDR2 is FQGNSA. V lost 1 base, J lost 2 bases, and 9 bases lay in between. The CDR3 here is CASSLGIHTYEQYF. The CDR3 DNA follows: TGTGCCAGCAGCTTAGGAATCCACACCTACGAGCAGTACTTC. Based on the CDR3 plus reference TRBV7-2 and TRBJ2-7, the full variable domain is GAGVSQSPSNKVTEKGKDVELRCDPISGHTALYWYRQSLGQGLEFLIYFQGNSAPDKSGLPSDRFSAERTGGSVSTLTIQRTQQEDSAVYLCASSLGIHTYEQYFGPGTRLTVT.

This chain connects TRBV7-2 to TRBJ2-5, with 8 bases lining up with TRBD2. The last part of the DNA fits TRBJ2-7 better; the J call may be wrong. CDR1 is SGHTA, CDR2 FQGNSA, per germline. This CDR3 comprises 13 residues. The CDR3 spells CASSAGLVSEQYF. Written as DNA, the CDR3 is TGTGCCAGCAGCGCGGGACTAGTGAGCGAGCAGTACTTC.

This clonotype was seen a handful of times. The J gene is TRBJ2-1, the V gene TRBV9; 10 bases agree with TRBD2. CDR1 is SGDLS, CDR2 YYNGEE, per germline. The length of the CDR3 is 18 residues. The J segment lost 0 bases and the V segment lost 0 bases, leaving 6 bases of the junction unmatched. CDR3 loop: CASSVGLAGQTSYNEQFF. Written as DNA, the CDR3 is TGTGCCAGCAGCGTAGGACTAGCGGGTCAGACCTCCTACAATGAGCAGTTCTTC. The full variable domain, its missing parts supplied by reference TRBV9 and TRBJ2-1, is DSGVTQTPKHLITATGQRVTLRCSPRSGDLSVYWYQQSLDQGLQFLIQYYNGEERAKGNILERFSAQQFPDLHSELNLSSLELGDSALYFCASSVGLAGQTSYNEQFFGPGTRLTVL.

V usage is TRBV5-6 and J usage is TRBJ2-2; D remains ambiguous. This CDR3 has 14 amino acids. CDR1 SGHDT and CDR2 YYEEEE come from the germline V gene. V gave up 4 bases and J gave up 4 bases, with 11 bases separating them. This CDR3 reads CASSRDLITGELFF. The CDR3 DNA reads TGTGCCAGCAGCCGCGACTTAATCACCGGGGAGCTGTTTTTT. Full variable domain (rest looked up from reference TRBV5-6 and TRBJ2-2): DAGVTQSPTHLIKTRGQQVTLRCSPKSGHDTVSWYQQALGQGPQFIFQYYEEEERQRGNFPDRFSGHQFPNYSSELNVNALLLGDSALYLCASSRDLITGELFFGEGSRLTVL.

Concerning this clonotype itself: One junction end disagrees with the germline gene, perhaps due to a read error. The chain employs TRBV20-1 and TRBJ2-7; the D gene could be TRBD1 or TRBD2 (5 bases each). The CDR3 runs 13 residues. Germline-derived CDR1 and CDR2 are DFQATT and SNEGSKA (reference sequence). CDR3 nucleotides: TGCAGCGCTAGGGAAGGGACCGCTCTCGAGCAGTACTTC. Translating it yields CSAREGTALEQYF.

This clonotype was seen more than once but under ten times. This chain joins TRBV29-1 and TRBJ2-5, with TRBD2 identical over 7 bases. Germline lookup yields CDR1 SQVTM and CDR2 ANQGSEA. This CDR3 has 17 amino acids. V shed 7 bases and J 2 bases; nucleotides not matched to a gene: 19. The CDR3 loop is CSAIPVGLAEKQETQYF. CDR3 sequence (DNA): TGCAGCGCAATCCCGGTGGGGCTAGCGGAGAAACAAGAGACCCAGTACTTC.

This clonotype was observed once. The chain has TRBV20-1 and TRBJ2-7; tentative D call: TRBD1 (5 bases). CDR3 length equals 14 residues. Deletions cut 5 bases from V and 1 base from J, with 15 bases between. Germline V gene sequence: CDR1 DFQATT, CDR2 SNEGSKA (reference sequence). The CDR3 loop reads CSAPLPTVSYEQYF. CDR3 bases: TGCAGTGCTCCCCTACCGACAGTTTCCTACGAGCAGTACTTC.

This clonotype has only a few counts. The V and J genes are TRBV28 and TRBJ1-2; D not resolved. This CDR3 has 12 amino acids. Trimming took 4 bases from V and 7 from J, leaving 10 bases between them. Germline lookup yields CDR1 MDHEN and CDR2 SYDVKM. The CDR3 region has the DNA TGTGCCAGCAGTTCCATGACTAGTGGCTACACCTTC. Translating it yields CASSSMTSGYTF.